A single sample gave rise to the 29 T cell receptor beta chains below, sequenced in a study of response to subunit inactivated influenza vaccine. Each CDR3 protein gets one entry after TCRdb re-called the RT-PCR reads with MiXCR. The sample yields around 530,000 distinct CDR3 sequences, about 10% seen once. Sequencing was performed on PBMCs from blood, taken on the day of vaccination. Every receptor here comes from a man between 45 and 60 years old who received an inactivated influenza vaccine.

V gene TRBV29-1 combines with J gene TRBJ1-2; D ambiguous. The CDR3 spans 14 residues. CDR1 is SQVTM and CDR2 is ANQGSEA in the germline V gene. V lost 6 bases to trimming and J lost 1 base, with 15 bases between them. CDR3 residues: CSVPHRERNYGYTF. The CDR3 DNA follows: TGCAGCGTCCCACACCGGGAGCGTAACTATGGCTACACCTTC. Together with reference TRBV29-1 and TRBJ1-2, the CDR3 gives the full variable domain: SAVISQKPSRDICQRGTSLTIQCQVDSQVTMMFWYRQQPGQSLTLIATANQGSEATYESGFVIDKFPISRPNLTFSTLTVSNMSPEDSSIYLCSVPHRERNYGYTFGSGTRLTVV.

This chain connects TRBV25-1 to TRBJ1-1, with D perhaps TRBD1 (5 bases). The ends were cut back, 6 bases at V and 5 bases at J, with 13 bases in the middle. CDR1 MGHDK and CDR2 SYGVNS come from the germline V gene. The CDR3 sequence is 13 residues long. This chain's CDR3 is CASRSGLGTEAFF. The CDR3 DNA reads TGTGCCAGCAGGTCAGGGCTAGGGACTGAAGCTTTCTTT.

The chain recombines TRBV6-1 with TRBJ2-2; possibly TRBD1 for D (5 bases). Germline-derived CDR1 and CDR2 are MNHNS and SASEGT. There are 14 residues in the CDR3. The V end lost 2 bases, the J end lost 8 bases, and 12 bases lay between the germline ends. The CDR3 region is CASSEQGAVGELFF. In DNA, the CDR3 is TGTGCCAGCAGTGAACAAGGGGCTGTAGGGGAGCTGTTTTTT.

This clonotype was observed at least ten times. The chain employs TRBV6-2 or TRBV6-3 and TRBJ2-1; the D is unclear. V was clipped by 6 bases and J by 9 bases, with 18 bases between them. The CDR3 consists of 14 residues. CDR1 is MNHEY and CDR2 is SVGEGT in the germline V gene. The CDR3 region has the DNA TGTGCCAGCAGCCCCCAACTCGGAAATACTGAGCAGTTCTTC. Protein product: CASSPQLGNTEQFF.

The chain recombines TRBV20-1 with TRBJ2-1; 11 positions agree with TRBD2. The CDR3 is 17 amino acids. Germline CDR1 reads DFQATT; CDR2 reads SNEGSKA (reference sequence). Trimming took 1 base from V and 5 from J; bases not matched to a gene: 10. The CDR3, as DNA: TGCAGTGCTAGAGTGCCCCTTACTAGCGGGAGACACAATGAGCAGTTCTTC. This translates into CSARVPLTSGRHNEQFF.

This clonotype occurred a few times. This chain uses TRBV3-1 with TRBJ2-1; 11 bases align to TRBD1. Germline values: CDR1 LGHDT, CDR2 YNNKEL (reference sequence). CDR3 length equals 16 residues. V trimming: 1 base; J trimming: 7 bases; junction bases outside the gene matches: 6. CDR3 residues: CASSQVTGTGGNEQFF. In DNA form, the CDR3 reads TGTGCCAGCAGCCAAGTGACCGGGACAGGGGGGAATGAGCAGTTCTTC.

This clonotype appeared many times. The gene calls are TRBV5-1 and TRBJ2-3; either TRBD1 or TRBD2 may supply D (7 bases each). Trimming removed 5 bases at V and 2 bases at J, with 15 bases between. CDR1 SGHRS and CDR2 YFSETQ come from the germline V gene. This CDR3 contains 15 residues. CDR3 region: CASRGGGAFTDTQYF. As DNA, the CDR3 is TGCGCCAGCAGGGGAGGGGGCGCATTCACAGATACGCAGTATTTT.

This clonotype occurred a few times. This sequence joins TRBV20-1 and TRBJ2-5, with a weak D call TRBD2 (6 bases). The length of the CDR3 is 13 residues. Trimming pared 7 bases from V and 1 base from J, leaving 13 bases between. CDR1 DFQATT and CDR2 SNEGSKA come from the germline V gene (reference sequence). The CDR3 nucleotides read TGCAGTGGCACTCCGGGGGTCCAAGAGACCCAGTACTTC. Translated, it gives CSGTPGVQETQYF.

This clonotype has ten or more counts. The V gene is TRBV5-1, the J gene TRBJ1-1; a possible D gene is TRBD1 (5 bases). The germline V and J ends were trimmed by 3 bases and 0 bases, with 9 bases remaining between them. The V gene's germline CDR1 is SGHRS and CDR2 YFSETQ. The CDR3 is 14 residues long. In DNA form, the CDR3 reads TGCGCCAGCAGCTCGCAGGGCATGAACACTGAAGCTTTCTTT. Translation gives CASSSQGMNTEAFF.

This clonotype has only a few counts. This rearrangement joins TRBV6-5 to TRBJ2-2; tentatively, D is TRBD1 (5 bases). Trimming removed 2 bases at V and 6 bases at J, with 13 bases between. CDR3 length: 15 residues. Germline V lookup: CDR1 MNHEY, CDR2 SVGAGI. CDR3 nucleotides: TGTGCCAGCAGTTACAGGGGAAGGATATCCGGGGAGCTGTTTTTT. This sequence encodes CASSYRGRISGELFF.

The chain recombines TRBV5-1 with TRBJ2-7; no clear D gene. The germline CDR1 and CDR2 sequences are SGHRS and YFSETQ. V was shortened by 2 bases and J by 2 bases, with 14 bases between the two germline ends. This CDR3 has 15 amino acids. CDR3 amino acids: CASSFGTTTPYEQYF. CDR3 DNA: TGCGCCAGCAGCTTCGGTACTACCACCCCCTACGAGCAGTACTTC.

A few counts support this clonotype. V usage is TRBV7-2 and J usage is TRBJ2-3; D tentatively fits TRBD1 or TRBD2 (5 bases each). CDR1 SGHTA and CDR2 FQGNSA come from the germline V gene. There are 17 residues in the CDR3. V lost 5 bases to trimming and J lost 4 bases, with 22 bases between them. CDR3 sequence: CASSLMSWGRSADTQYF. In nucleotides, the CDR3 is TGTGCCAGCAGCCTAATGAGTTGGGGGAGATCCGCAGATACGCAGTATTTT.

The chain has TRBV5-5 and TRBJ2-5; D perhaps matches TRBD1 (6 bases). The CDR3 length is 13 residues. Trimming shortened V by 3 bases and J by 5 bases, and 11 bases separated the two germline ends. The V gene's germline CDR1 is SGHKS and CDR2 YYEKEE (reference sequence). The CDR3 sequence is CASSSQGFETQYF. The CDR3 bases are TGTGCCAGCAGCTCACAGGGTTTCGAGACCCAGTACTTC.

The gene calls are TRBV10-3 and TRBJ1-1; D is unclear. The CDR3 is made up of 15 amino acids. Germline CDR1 reads ENHRY; CDR2 reads SYGVKD. V shed 6 bases and J shed 4 bases, with 18 bases lying between them. The DNA for the CDR3 is TGTGCCATCAGATGGGGAGACCAACCGGGCACTGAAGCTTTCTTT. It codes for CAIRWGDQPGTEAFF.

This clonotype came up many times. The rearrangement uses TRBV10-3 and TRBJ2-2; no definite D call. Trimming took 2 bases from V and 6 from J, leaving 13 bases between them. The CDR3 runs to 15 residues. CDR1 ENHRY and CDR2 SYGVKD come from the germline V gene. CDR3 amino acids: CAISEPHSDAGELFF. The DNA for the CDR3 is TGTGCCATCAGTGAGCCGCACTCGGACGCCGGGGAGCTGTTTTTT.

This clonotype was seen repeatedly, ten times or more. The chain couples TRBV20-1 to TRBJ2-1, with 8 positions matching TRBD2. The CDR3 is 11 amino acids. Trimming at V came to 5 bases and at J to 10 bases, leaving 4 bases not matched to a gene. Germline loops: CDR1 DFQATT, CDR2 SNEGSKA (reference sequence). The CDR3 sequence is CSARGGWEQFF. The DNA of the CDR3 is TGCAGTGCTCGGGGGGGATGGGAGCAGTTCTTC.

The V call is TRBV28, the J call TRBJ2-7; 7 bases align to TRBD1. CDR1 is MDHEN and CDR2 is SYDVKM in the germline V gene. V trimming: 3 bases; J trimming: 5 bases; junction bases outside the gene matches: 10. The CDR3 totals 15 residues. The CDR3 spells CASSFGTASSDEQYF. The CDR3 DNA is TGTGCCAGCAGTTTCGGGACAGCTAGTTCCGACGAGCAGTACTTC.

This clonotype has a handful of counts. CDR3 sequence: CSAKGGSGRWESYNEQFF. The CDR3 DNA sequence: TGCAGTGCAAAAGGGGGTAGCGGGAGGTGGGAGAGCTACAATGAGCAGTTCTTC. The chain carries TRBV20-1 and TRBJ2-1; 10 nucleotides match TRBD2. From germline, CDR1 is DFQATT and CDR2 SNEGSKA (reference sequence). J was trimmed by 3 bases and V by 6 bases; bases with no gene match: 17. The CDR3 is made up of 18 amino acids.

This chain links TRBV29-1 with TRBJ2-1, with TRBD2 identical over 7 bases. CDR1 and CDR2 (germline): SQVTM, ANQGSEA. The CDR3 covers 12 residues. Losses at the gene ends were 6 bases for V and 9 bases for J; bases not matched to a gene: 8. In DNA, the CDR3 is TGCAGCGTGGGCGGGAGTCCCAGTGAGCAGTTCTTC. This encodes CSVGGSPSEQFF.

CDR3 sequence: CSAGAGGSGFEQYF. The CDR3 nucleotides are TGCAGTGCTGGGGCAGGCGGGAGCGGTTTCGAGCAGTACTTC. The rearrangement uses TRBV20-1 and TRBJ2-7, with 7 bases identical to TRBD2. J lost 6 bases, V lost 5 bases, and 13 bases had no gene match. The CDR3 runs to 14 residues. Germline CDR1 and CDR2: DFQATT and SNEGSKA (reference sequence).

This clonotype was seen many times. This chain joins TRBV7-2 and TRBJ2-2; D uncertain. V lost 7 bases, J lost 6 bases, and 12 bases lay in between. This CDR3 comprises 13 residues. Germline V gives CDR1 SGHTA, CDR2 FQGNSA. The CDR3 is CASTPVLAGELFF. In DNA, the CDR3 is TGTGCCAGCACCCCAGTGTTGGCCGGGGAGCTGTTTTTT.

In its sample, this clonotype was seen a few times. This chain joins TRBV12-3 or TRBV12-4 and TRBJ1-2, with a tentative D call TRBD1 (5 bases). The CDR3 consists of 15 residues. The ends were cut back, 1 base at V and 2 bases at J, with 11 bases in the middle. The CDR3 coding sequence is TGTGCCAGCAGTTTAGTAGGGGCGCGGAACTATGGCTACACCTTC. Its translation: CASSLVGARNYGYTF.

In this sample, this clonotype turned up many times. J is TRBJ2-3 and V is TRBV20-1; D gene ambiguous. The V end was cut by 3 bases, the J end by 3 bases, with 13 bases between. Germline lookup yields CDR1 DFQATT and CDR2 SNEGSKA (reference sequence). This CDR3 contains 14 residues. CDR3 sequence: CSASGPQNTDTQYF. CDR3 in DNA: TGCAGTGCTAGTGGGCCCCAGAATACAGATACGCAGTATTTT.

This clonotype came up a few times. V is TRBV30 and J is TRBJ2-1; D is perhaps TRBD1 or TRBD2 (5 bases each). The germline V gene has CDR1 GTSNPN and CDR2 SVGIG (reference sequence). V was pared by 3 bases and J by 6 bases, with 9 bases between. The CDR3 is 12 residues long. The CDR3 DNA reads as TGTGCCTGGAGGGGACCGCCCAATGAGCAGTTCTTC. This encodes CAWRGPPNEQFF.

This clonotype appeared once. This chain links TRBV14 with TRBJ2-7; possible D gene TRBD2, 5 bases. V lost 1 base to trimming and J lost 1 base, with 11 bases between them. The germline V gene has CDR1 SGHDN and CDR2 FVKESK. The CDR3 extends over 15 amino acids. CDR3 amino acids: CASSQGFRGSYEQYF. In nucleotides, the CDR3 is TGTGCCAGCAGCCAAGGGTTCCGGGGATCCTACGAGCAGTACTTC. The full variable domain, rest sourced from reference TRBV14 and TRBJ2-7, is EAGVTQFPSHSVIEKGQTVTLRCDPISGHDNLYWYRRVMGKEIKFLLHFVKESKQDESGMPNNRFLAERTGGTYSTLKVQPAELEDSGVYFCASSQGFRGSYEQYFGPGTRLTVT.

This clonotype came up many times. This chain connects TRBV24-1 to TRBJ2-2; D ambiguous. Between the trimmed V and J ends, which lost 6 bases and 6 bases, there was a span of 10 bases. CDR1 is KGHDR, CDR2 SFDVKD, per germline. The length of the CDR3 is 13 residues. CDR3 DNA sequence: TGTGCCACCAGTAGGAAGGGTTCCGGGGAGCTGTTTTTT. This gives the protein CATSRKGSGELFF.

This clonotype has just a few counts. The rearrangement joins TRBV12-3 or TRBV12-4 to TRBJ1-1; no clear D gene. V was clipped by 6 bases and J by 11 bases, with 19 bases between them. This CDR3 spans 13 amino acids. Written as DNA, the CDR3 is TGTGCCAGCAGACAACCCTCCCGATTTGATGCTTTCTTT. It yields the protein CASRQPSRFDAFF.

This clonotype was seen more than once but under ten times. The chain couples TRBV7-2 to TRBJ2-5; 11 bases fit TRBD2. Losses at the gene ends were 3 bases for V and 5 bases for J; bases not matched to a gene: 8. Germline V gene data show CDR1 as SGHTA and CDR2 as FQGNSA. The CDR3 totals 16 residues. CDR3 sequence (DNA): TGTGCCAGCAGCTTCACTAGCGGGGGAACGGGGGAGACCCAGTACTTC. Its translation: CASSFTSGGTGETQYF.

This clonotype has only a few counts. V usage is TRBV14 and J usage is TRBJ2-1; a possible D gene is TRBD1 (6 bases). The germline V and J ends were trimmed by 4 bases and 4 bases, with 11 bases remaining between them. The CDR3 is made up of 14 amino acids. Germline V lookup: CDR1 SGHDN, CDR2 FVKESK. Here the CDR3 DNA reads TGTGCCAGCAGCCCCGGGACATTATACAATGAGCAGTTCTTC. Its translation: CASSPGTLYNEQFF. Filled out from reference TRBV14 and TRBJ2-1, the complete variable domain reads EAGVTQFPSHSVIEKGQTVTLRCDPISGHDNLYWYRRVMGKEIKFLLHFVKESKQDESGMPNNRFLAERTGGTYSTLKVQPAELEDSGVYFCASSPGTLYNEQFFGPGTRLTVL.